These T cell receptor beta chains were read from a single sample in a study of tumor-infiltrating lymphocytes in primary liver carcinoma. Using its own MiXCR run on the multiplex PCR reads, TCRdb lists one record per CDR3 protein. There are approximately 110,000 distinct CDR3 sequences in the sample; approximately 70% occur only once, and about a tenth lies in the top ten. The specimen sequenced was liver tumor tissue from sampling region 1. The receptors shown here come from a woman in her sixties with primary liver carcinoma and hepatitis B virus infection. Each CDR3 is given with its conserved first and last residue. Each record gives: CDR3 length, D gene, clone size, V gene, J gene, CDR3 DNA, CDR3 protein. D genes are given only for firm matches. The size of a clone is reported for some rows only, either as once, few or many, or as a class for expanded clones.

CDR3 length: 14; D gene: -; clone size: few; V gene: TRBV28; J gene: TRBJ2-7; CDR3 DNA: TGTGCCAGCAGACAATCGGCCCGCACCTACGAGCAGTACTTC; CDR3 protein: CASRQSARTYEQYF
CDR3 length: 11; D gene: -; clone size: -; V gene: TRBV6-1; J gene: TRBJ1-2; CDR3 DNA: TGTGACAACAGGGTTCGGAGTGGCTACACCTTC; CDR3 protein: CDNRVRSGYTF
CDR3 length: 16; D gene: TRBD2; clone size: -; V gene: TRBV5-1; J gene: TRBJ2-7; CDR3 DNA: TGCGCCAGCAGCCACGGGACTAGCGGACAGGGATGCGAGCAGTACTTC; CDR3 protein: CASSHGTSGQGCEQYF
CDR3 length: 15; D gene: TRBD2; clone size: many; V gene: TRBV29-1; J gene: TRBJ2-3; CDR3 DNA: TGCAGCGTTGCCGGGGGGGCGGGAAGCACAGATACGCAGTATTTT; CDR3 protein: CSVAGGAGSTDTQYF
CDR3 length: 16; D gene: TRBD2; clone size: many; V gene: TRBV4-2; J gene: TRBJ2-7; CDR3 DNA: TGTGCCAGCAGCCAAGTCGGAAGCGGGAGTGTGTACGAGCAGTACTTC; CDR3 protein: CASSQVGSGSVYEQYF
CDR3 length: 14; D gene: -; clone size: -; V gene: TRBV6-5; J gene: TRBJ2-7; CDR3 DNA: TGTGTCAGCAGTACTACTCCCACCTCCTACGAGCAGTACTTC; CDR3 protein: CVSSTTPTSYEQYF
CDR3 length: 16; D gene: TRBD2; clone size: -; V gene: TRBV5-5; J gene: TRBJ2-3; CDR3 DNA: TGTGCCAGCAGACCCGGGACTAGCGATAGCACAGATACGCAGTATTTT; CDR3 protein: CASRPGTSDSTDTQYF
CDR3 length: 13; D gene: -; clone size: -; V gene: TRBV6-5; J gene: TRBJ1-1; CDR3 DNA: TGTACCAGCAGTTACTCGCCGGACACTGAAGCTTTCTTT; CDR3 protein: CTSSYSPDTEAFF
CDR3 length: 15; D gene: -; clone size: -; V gene: TRBV11-1; J gene: TRBJ2-7; CDR3 DNA: TGTGCCAGCAGCTTAGACAGGGACACTCGCCACGAGCAGTACTTC; CDR3 protein: CASSLDRDTRHEQYF
CDR3 length: 15; D gene: -; clone size: -; V gene: TRBV6-2/TRBV6-3; J gene: TRBJ1-5; CDR3 DNA: TGTGCCTGCAGTTACCTTGGGTGGAGCAATCAGCCCCAGCATTTT; CDR3 protein: CACSYLGWSNQPQHF
CDR3 length: 17; D gene: TRBD1; clone size: -; V gene: TRBV14; J gene: TRBJ2-4; CDR3 DNA: TGCGCCAGCACCCAAGAGGGACAGGGGCTAGCCAAAAACATTCAGTACTTC; CDR3 protein: CASTQEGQGLAKNIQYF
CDR3 length: 11; D gene: TRBD1; clone size: many; V gene: TRBV6-6; J gene: TRBJ1-2; CDR3 DNA: TGTGCCAGCAGTCAGACAGGGGGTAACACCTTC; CDR3 protein: CASSQTGGNTF
CDR3 length: 15; D gene: TRBD2; clone size: -; V gene: TRBV5-5; J gene: TRBJ2-4; CDR3 DNA: TGTGCCAGCAGAGGTGGGGGGGAGGTAAAAAACATTCAGTACTTC; CDR3 protein: CASRGGGEVKNIQYF
CDR3 length: 14; D gene: -; clone size: few; V gene: TRBV6-4; J gene: TRBJ2-3; CDR3 DNA: TGTGCCAGCAGACTGACGGGCAGCACAGATACGCAGTATTTT; CDR3 protein: CASRLTGSTDTQYF
CDR3 length: 14; D gene: -; clone size: -; V gene: TRBV28; J gene: TRBJ2-7; CDR3 DNA: TGTGCCAGCAGTTTACCCATTTCCCACTACGAGCAGTACTTC; CDR3 protein: CASSLPISHYEQYF
CDR3 length: 17; D gene: TRBD1; clone size: many; V gene: TRBV25-1; J gene: TRBJ1-2; CDR3 DNA: TGTGCCAGCAGTGAGGATTCCGGGACAGGGCTTAACTATGGCTACACCTTC; CDR3 protein: CASSEDSGTGLNYGYTF
CDR3 length: 14; D gene: TRBD1; clone size: many; V gene: TRBV6-1; J gene: TRBJ1-2; CDR3 DNA: TGTGCCAGCAACTCCCGGGCAGGGGGCACCGGCTACACCTTC; CDR3 protein: CASNSRAGGTGYTF
CDR3 length: 13; D gene: -; clone size: once; V gene: TRBV12-3/TRBV12-4; J gene: TRBJ2-7; CDR3 DNA: TGTTCCAGCAGTTTTAATCCTCCCCCCGAGCAGTACTTC; CDR3 protein: CSSSFNPPPEQYF
CDR3 length: 17; D gene: TRBD2; clone size: -; V gene: TRBV24-1; J gene: TRBJ2-1; CDR3 DNA: TGTGCCACCAGTGATTTACGGCGGGAGGGTTCCTACAATGAGCAGTTCTTC; CDR3 protein: CATSDLRREGSYNEQFF
CDR3 length: 15; D gene: TRBD1; clone size: -; V gene: TRBV5-1; J gene: TRBJ2-4; CDR3 DNA: TGCGCCATCAGCCCTAGTACAGGGGGGCGAAACATTCAGTACTTC; CDR3 protein: CAISPSTGGRNIQYF
CDR3 length: 15; D gene: -; clone size: -; V gene: TRBV4-1; J gene: TRBJ1-1; CDR3 DNA: TGCGCCAGCAGCCAAGGGCGACAGACGAACACTGAATCTTTCTTT; CDR3 protein: CASSQGRQTNTESFF
CDR3 length: 13; D gene: -; clone size: many; V gene: TRBV29-1; J gene: TRBJ1-5; CDR3 DNA: TGCAGCGTAGCGGAGAATAGCAATCAGCCCCAGCATTTT; CDR3 protein: CSVAENSNQPQHF
CDR3 length: 16; D gene: -; clone size: -; V gene: TRBV28; J gene: TRBJ1-1; CDR3 DNA: TGTGCCAGCATTTTAGGGACCGGGGCACTGAACACTGAAGCTTTCTTT; CDR3 protein: CASILGTGALNTEAFF
CDR3 length: 16; D gene: -; clone size: -; V gene: TRBV11-2; J gene: TRBJ1-1; CDR3 DNA: TGTGCCAGCAGCCCACACGGGGGGGCGCATACCACTGGAGCTTTCTTT; CDR3 protein: CASSPHGGAHTTGAFF
CDR3 length: 15; D gene: -; clone size: -; V gene: TRBV14; J gene: TRBJ2-3; CDR3 DNA: TGTGCCAGCAGCCCCTGGGTTGGTTTGTCAGATACGTGGTATTTT; CDR3 protein: CASSPWVGLSDTWYF
CDR3 length: 15; D gene: -; clone size: few; V gene: TRBV10-3; J gene: TRBJ2-3; CDR3 DNA: TGTGCCATCAGTGAGGGGCTAGGCGCCCGGGATACGCAGTATTTT; CDR3 protein: CAISEGLGARDTQYF
CDR3 length: 15; D gene: -; clone size: few; V gene: TRBV11-3; J gene: TRBJ2-7; CDR3 DNA: TGTGCCAGCAGGTTAGACCGAGACAGAGCCTACGAGCAGTACTTC; CDR3 protein: CASRLDRDRAYEQYF
CDR3 length: 15; D gene: TRBD1; clone size: once; V gene: TRBV5-1; J gene: TRBJ2-3; CDR3 DNA: TGCGCCAGCAGCCAGGGACAGGGTGGTGCAGATACGCAGTATTTT; CDR3 protein: CASSQGQGGADTQYF